The 6 T cell receptor beta chains in this list originate from one sample, sequenced in a study of PD-1 blockade in classical Hodgkin lymphoma (TCRdb year 2020). The time point label corresponds to: cycle 2 day 1 (C2D1) of nivolumab. All trial patients had relapsed after autologous stem cell transplantation, with cohorts A, B and C differing in prior brentuximab vedotin exposure. The library was generated by the immunoSEQ multiplex PCR assay. Not all clones reach the TCRdb copy of this immuneACCESS table, which keeps in-frame sequences only. Checked studies attribute under half of the gap to unresolved V genes and leave the rest unexplained. The sample yields about 43,000 clones; approximately 70% were counted once. Of the sample, around 2.8% is held by the ten largest clones. The sample was peripheral blood mononuclear cells (PBMCs), taken before the second cycle of nivolumab. Receptors originate from a human donor with classical Hodgkin lymphoma.

The genes are TRBV27 and TRBJ2-1; the D gene is possibly TRBD1 (6 bases). V lost 8 bases and J 2 bases, leaving 10 bases between the germline ends. Germline V gene lookup returns CDR1 MNHEY and CDR2 SMNVEV (reference sequence). The CDR3 runs to 13 residues. CDR3 DNA: TGTGCCAGCGGGGGACAAACCTACAATGAGCAGTTCTTC. Translating it yields CASGGQTYNEQFF.

The chain is built from TRBV27 and TRBJ1-5; 10 nucleotides line up with TRBD1. Germline CDR1 and CDR2: MNHEY and SMNVEV (reference sequence). The CDR3 loop spans 17 amino acids. V was pared by 2 bases and J by 0 bases, with 4 bases of the junction left unmatched. The CDR3 loop reads CASSLGTGAYSNQPQHF. CDR3 DNA sequence: TGTGCCAGCAGTTTAGGGACAGGGGCCTATAGCAATCAGCCCCAGCATTTT.

The gene calls are TRBV5-1 and TRBJ1-1; 7 nucleotides agree with TRBD1. The junction had 6 bases not matched to a gene; V was cut back by 3 bases and J by 1 base. The CDR3 loop spans 15 amino acids. Germline V gives CDR1 SGHRS, CDR2 YFSETQ. In nucleotides, the CDR3 is TGCGCCAGCAGCTCGGGGACAGTCCAGAACACTGAAGCTTTCTTT. Translation gives CASSSGTVQNTEAFF.

Concerning this clone itself: One junction end disagrees with the germline gene, perhaps due to a read error. The CDR3 region has the DNA TGCGCCAGCAGCCAACTGACTAGCGGAAGCTACGAGCAGTACTTC. Protein: CASSQLTSGSYEQYF. This chain uses TRBV7-9 with TRBJ2-7; 9 bases map to TRBD2. The CDR3 is 15 amino acids. Looked up from germline, CDR1 is SEHNR and CDR2 is FQNEAQ (reference sequence). Variable domain in full (rest from reference TRBV7-9 and TRBJ2-7): DTGVSQNPRHKITKRGQNVTFRCDPISEHNRLYWYRQTLGQGPEFLTYFQNEAQLEKSRLLSDRFSAERPKGSFSTLEIQRTEQGDSAMYLCASSQLTSGSYEQYFGPGTRLTVT.

In nucleotides, the CDR3 is TGTGCCAGCGGGAACGCCAGGGAGAATCCGTCAGATACGCAGTATTTT. Amino acid sequence: CASGNARENPSDTQYF. The chain recombines TRBV27 with TRBJ2-3, with D tentatively TRBD1 or TRBD2 (5 bases each). V was clipped by 8 bases and J by 4 bases, with 22 bases between them. This CDR3 is built from 16 residues. Germline lookup yields CDR1 MNHEY and CDR2 SMNVEV (reference sequence).

This clone was picked up a small number of times. The J gene is TRBJ2-1, the V gene TRBV5-6, with D possibly TRBD2 on 6 matching bases. V was trimmed by 0 bases and J by 8 bases, leaving 15 bases between them. CDR1 and CDR2 (germline): SGHDT, YYEEEE. This CDR3 is built from 15 residues. Here the CDR3 reads CASSLAFMERDEQFF. CDR3 nucleotides: TGTGCCAGCAGCTTGGCATTTATGGAGCGGGATGAGCAGTTCTTC. Filled out from reference TRBV5-6 and TRBJ2-1, the complete variable domain reads DAGVTQSPTHLIKTRGQQVTLRCSPKSGHDTVSWYQQALGQGPQFIFQYYEEEERQRGNFPDRFSGHQFPNYSSELNVNALLLGDSALYLCASSLAFMERDEQFFGPGTRLTVL.